The entry below describes one T cell receptor beta chain. This clonotype was seen more than once but under ten times. It lacks a known antigen. Within one base of it there is no much larger clone, and no base qualities were kept. This entry comes from a study of post-analysis software for immune sequencing data (dated by TCRdb to about 2015). With regard to the full study: Recorded disease courses included relapsing-remitting, secondary progressive and progressive-relapsing multiple sclerosis, with some patients lacking subtype annotation. The patient repertoires were set against about 10 previously published healthy control repertoires from donors whose ages ranged from roughly 6 to 27 years. A subset of samples was prepared in parallel using single-end sample barcoding, then pooled and co-amplified after Illumina adapter ligation. The research as a whole found: Significantly lower normalized Chao1 diversity was found in multiple sclerosis patients than in controls, suggesting substantial peripheral T-cell clonal expansion. Roughly 5 TRBV segments, including TRBV5-6, TRBV5-1 and TRBV20-1, were significantly more frequent in patients than controls. Direct clustering with F measure showed strong co-clustering of samples prepared in the same batch, prompting a batch-effect correction. The control group was slightly older than the multiple sclerosis patient group.

The junction shows trimming of 0 bases on V and 0 bases on J, and the gene matches do not reach 6 bases of it. Including cysteine and phenylalanine, the CDR3 has 17 amino acids. Only CDR3 DNA is held: 51 bases, read in frame from base 1. The germline V gene yields SGHRS for CDR1 and YFSETQ for CDR2. Library method: PCR. The sample was run on an Illumina HiSeq 2500. Unique molecular identifiers were incorporated into TCR beta cDNA libraries to reduce PCR and sequencing biases. Every 1 to 10 million input T cells yielded 500,000 or so cDNA molecules, meaning each molecule approximated one T cell. The patient libraries were prepared and sequenced using the same protocol as the earlier healthy control dataset. Within a given batch, samples were prepared together, multiplexed and sequenced on the same HiSeq lane. On the study's bioinformatics: MIGEC was used to process the raw barcoded reads, and molecular identifier groups with only a single read were discarded before consensus assembly and CDR3 extraction. Clonotype tables were post-analysed with VDJtools, normalizing diversity by down-sampling all datasets to the smallest sample size. To correct batch-related cross-sample contamination, repertoire overlap clustering matched CDR3 amino acid sequences but not nucleotide sequences. TCRdb itself trimmed the public reads at Q25 with fastp, ran MiXCR and retained productive beta chains. Records with the same CDR3 protein are collapsed into one entry carrying the most frequent genes and DNA. TCRdb's processing, not the authors' own work, is the source of the V and J calls. The sample table lists around 200,000 distinct CDR3 sequences, 29% of them with a count of one. Together, the top ten hold 3.4% of the sample.

TCR beta repertoires were profiled from peripheral blood of under 15 young patients with multiple sclerosis to demonstrate the VDJtools post-analysis software. The multiple sclerosis patients were children and adolescents between roughly 6 and 16 years of age. This clonotype originated in a girl younger than 18 with multiple sclerosis. The rearrangement combines TRBV5-1 with TRBJ2-1, and 7 junctional nucleotides match TRBD2. Sequenced sample: blood. CDR3 sequence: CASSLGGGENSYNEQFF. The nucleotides read TGCGCCAGCAGCTTGGGGGGAGGGGAGAACTCCTACAATGAGCAGTTCTTC.